The clone carrying this T cell receptor beta chain was seen a few times. Its antigen is unknown. These data belong to a study of T-cell memory formation after mild COVID-19. Study-level points and caveats: Clones that shrank (day 15 to 85) were balanced CD4/CD8, whereas later expanders leaned CD4+. Clones that contracted clustered mainly in CM and EM if CD4+ and in EMRA if CD8+. Proof of SARS-CoV-2 specificity was absent for the second-wave clones that crested on day 37.

5'RACE, which relied on constant-segment primers, yielded TCR alpha and TCR beta cDNA libraries carrying sample barcodes and UMIs. Each CDR3 protein gets one entry after TCRdb re-called the 5' RACE reads with MiXCR. Here the sample spans under 450,000 distinct CDR3 sequences, over 13% being singletons. The specimen was PBMCs or a T cell subset sorted from them (not recorded which). The TCR was taken from a man aged 18 to 29 who had mild COVID-19 (a few samples of this study predate the infection). Cell type and time point are not known.

The CDR3 sequence: CASSSRQGRNNSPLHF. DNA for the CDR3: TGTGCCAGCAGCTCCCGACAGGGGCGAAATAATTCACCCCTCCACTTT. The genes are TRBV9 and TRBJ1-6, with 8 bases aligning to TRBD1. With V trimmed by 4 bases and J by 5 bases, 8 bases remained unmatched. This CDR3 spans 16 amino acids. CDR1 and CDR2 from the germline V gene are SGDLS and YYNGEE.